This is a list of T cell receptor beta chains from one sample in a study of T cells in Graves' hyperthyroidism and ophthalmopathy. One entry per CDR3 protein results from TCRdb running MiXCR on the multiplex PCR reads. The sample contains about 420,000 distinct CDR3 sequences, roughly an eighth of which appear only once. The sequenced sample consisted of blood. The source of these receptors is a woman between 18 and 29 years old with Graves' hyperthyroidism. The CDR3 runs from the conserved cysteine through the conserved F or W. Fields, in order: J gene, clone size, D gene, V gene, CDR3 protein, CDR3 DNA. A D gene is named only where the DNA matches it firmly. Expanded clones get a size class; other rows say once, few or many, or leave the size out.

>TRBJ2-1|.|TRBD2|TRBV6-6
CASSYLAGGLGPRSYNEQFF
TGTGCCAGCAGTTACCTAGCGGGAGGATTGGGTCCCCGCTCCTACAATGAGCAGTTCTTC
>TRBJ2-5|.|.|TRBV5-1
CASSPLGRTFETQYF
TGCGCCAGCAGCCCTCTCGGGCGGACGTTTGAGACCCAGTACTTC
>TRBJ1-2|many|.|TRBV20-1
CSAMAGGAVNYGYTF
TGCAGTGCTATGGCGGGGGGCGCAGTAAACTATGGCTACACCTTC
>TRBJ2-7|.|.|TRBV4-1
CASSQVLTDSYEQYF
TGCGCCAGCAGCCAAGTCCTTACTGACTCCTACGAGCAGTACTTC
>TRBJ2-7|many|.|TRBV28
CASSLFYEQYF
TGTGCCAGCAGTTTATTTTACGAGCAGTACTTC
>TRBJ2-2|few|TRBD1|TRBV19
CASSILIGTADTGELFF
TGTGCCAGTAGTATCTTAATTGGGACAGCGGACACCGGGGAGCTGTTTTTT
>TRBJ2-4|many|.|TRBV11-2
CASGDWNIQYF
TGTGCCAGCGGCGACTGGAACATTCAGTACTTC
>TRBJ2-2|few|.|TRBV10-3
CAISEGRANTGELFF
TGTGCCATCAGTGAGGGCCGCGCGAACACCGGGGAGCTGTTTTTT
>TRBJ2-1|.|TRBD2|TRBV20-1
CSATPLVSGSFNEQFF
TGCAGTGCTACCCCCCTGGTGAGCGGGAGTTTTAATGAGCAGTTCTTC
>TRBJ2-2|many|.|TRBV2
CASSEPETGELFF
TGTGCCAGCAGTGAACCAGAAACCGGGGAGCTGTTTTTT
>TRBJ2-3|many|.|TRBV5-1
CASSLDLGADTQYF
TGCGCCAGCAGCTTGGATCTAGGGGCGGATACGCAGTATTTT